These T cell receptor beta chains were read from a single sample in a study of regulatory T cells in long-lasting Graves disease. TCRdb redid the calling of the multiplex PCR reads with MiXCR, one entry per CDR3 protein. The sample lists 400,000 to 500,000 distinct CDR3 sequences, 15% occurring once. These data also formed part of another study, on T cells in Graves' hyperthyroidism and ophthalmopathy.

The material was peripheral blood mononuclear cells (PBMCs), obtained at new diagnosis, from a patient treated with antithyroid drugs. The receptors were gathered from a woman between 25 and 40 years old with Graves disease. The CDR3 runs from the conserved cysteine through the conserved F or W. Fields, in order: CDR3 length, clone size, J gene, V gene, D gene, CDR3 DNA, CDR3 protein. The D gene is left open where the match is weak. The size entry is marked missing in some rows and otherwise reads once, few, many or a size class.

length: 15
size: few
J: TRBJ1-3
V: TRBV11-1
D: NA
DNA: TGCGCCAGCAGCCAAGGACCGAACTCTGGAAACACCATATATTTT
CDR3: CASSQGPNSGNTIYF

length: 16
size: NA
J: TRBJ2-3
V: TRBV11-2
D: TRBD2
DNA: TGTGCCAGCAGCGCCGGACTAGCGGGGAGCACAGATACGCAGTATTTT
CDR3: CASSAGLAGSTDTQYF

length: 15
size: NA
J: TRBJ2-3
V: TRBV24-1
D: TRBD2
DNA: TGTGCCACCAGTGGACCGGGAGGGCAGGGAGATACGCAGTATTTT
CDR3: CATSGPGGQGDTQYF

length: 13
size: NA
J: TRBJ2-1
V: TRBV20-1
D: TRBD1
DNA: TGCAGTGCCTCCGTGGACAGGGCAAATGAGCAGTTCTTC
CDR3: CSASVDRANEQFF

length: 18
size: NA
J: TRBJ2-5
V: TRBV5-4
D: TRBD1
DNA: TGTGCCAGCAGCTTGGCCAGACCCCGGACAGGGGGTCGGGAAACCCAGTACTTC
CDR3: CASSLARPRTGGRETQYF

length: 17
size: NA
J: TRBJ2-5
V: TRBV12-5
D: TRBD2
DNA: TGTGCTAGTGGTTTGAGTTTGAGCGGGAGGGCCCAAGAGACCCAGTACTTC
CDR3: CASGLSLSGRAQETQYF

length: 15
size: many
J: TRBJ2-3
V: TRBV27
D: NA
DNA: TGTGCCAGCAATTTAGGTGGAGGCGCGACAGATACGCAGTATTTT
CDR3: CASNLGGGATDTQYF

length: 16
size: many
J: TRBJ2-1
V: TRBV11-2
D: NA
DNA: TGTGCCAGCAGCTCCATACTAGGCAGCTCCTACAATGAGCAGTTCTTC
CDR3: CASSSILGSSYNEQFF

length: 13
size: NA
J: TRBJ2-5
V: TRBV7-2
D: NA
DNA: TGTGCCAGCAGCTTAGGGCCTGAGGAGACCCAGTACTTC
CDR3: CASSLGPEETQYF

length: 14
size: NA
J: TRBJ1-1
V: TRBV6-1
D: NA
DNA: TGTGCCAGCAGTCCTGACCGACGGAACACTGAAGCTTTCTTT
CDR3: CASSPDRRNTEAFF

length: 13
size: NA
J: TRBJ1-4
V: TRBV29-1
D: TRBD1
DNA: TGCAGCGGAATACAGGGGCCTAATGAAAAACTGTTTTTT
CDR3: CSGIQGPNEKLFF

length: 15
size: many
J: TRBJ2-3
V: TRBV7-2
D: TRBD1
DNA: TGTGCCAGCAGCACAGGGACAGGGGGCAAGGATACGCAGTATTTT
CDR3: CASSTGTGGKDTQYF

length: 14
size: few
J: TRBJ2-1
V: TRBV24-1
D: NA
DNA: TGTGCCACATCTCCCCGGAATCCGGACAATGAGCAGTTCTTC
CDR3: CATSPRNPDNEQFF

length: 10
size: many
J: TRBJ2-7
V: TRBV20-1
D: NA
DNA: TGCAGTGCACAAGAATACGAGCAGTACTTC
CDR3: CSAQEYEQYF

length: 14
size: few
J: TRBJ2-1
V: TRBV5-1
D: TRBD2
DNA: TGTGCCAGCAGCGGCGGGAGAAACTACAATGAGCAGTTCTTC
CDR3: CASSGGRNYNEQFF

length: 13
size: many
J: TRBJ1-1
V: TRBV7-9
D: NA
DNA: TGTGCCAGCAACCGGGACGGAAACACTGAAGCTTTCTTT
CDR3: CASNRDGNTEAFF

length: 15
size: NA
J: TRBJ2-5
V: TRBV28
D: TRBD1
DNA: TGTGCCAGCGGACCCAGCGGGACAGGGGTAGAGACCCAGTACTTC
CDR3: CASGPSGTGVETQYF

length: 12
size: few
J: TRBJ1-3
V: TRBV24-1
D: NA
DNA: TGTGCCACCAGTGATTTGGGAAACACCATATATTTT
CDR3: CATSDLGNTIYF